These 20 T cell receptor beta chains were all obtained from the same sample, sequenced in a study of cytomegalovirus exposure and HLA in healthy donors. PCR primers comprised 60 Vbeta and 13 Jbeta primers. Here immunoSEQ multiplex PCR was the method, and the copy in TCRdb shows in-frame clones only, minus some. This repertoire shows over 100,000 clones, approximately 80% found once; its top ten account for approximately 1.8%. The specimen sequenced was PBMCs. These receptors were collected from a female donor in good health and CMV-seropositive.

The rearrangement uses TRBV9 and TRBJ2-5; 13 bases are a match to TRBD2. J gave up 1 base and V 0 bases, and 9 bases lay outside the gene matches. This CDR3 is built from 19 residues. CDR1 is SGDLS and CDR2 is YYNGEE in the germline V gene. The chain's CDR3 is CASSVGGTSGDLTQETQYF. The CDR3 DNA reads TGTGCCAGCAGCGTAGGGGGGACTAGCGGGGACCTAACCCAAGAGACCCAGTACTTC.

This chain connects TRBV9 to TRBJ1-4, with a weak D call TRBD1 (6 bases). Per the germline V gene, CDR1 is SGDLS and CDR2 is YYNGEE. The germline V and J ends were trimmed by 2 bases and 6 bases, with 11 bases remaining between them. This CDR3 has 14 residues. This CDR3 is CASSVGGADEKLFF. The CDR3 DNA sequence: TGTGCCAGCAGCGTTGGGGGGGCGGATGAAAAACTGTTTTTT.

V and J are TRBV13 and TRBJ2-7; no clear D. Germline CDR1 reads PRHDT; CDR2 reads FYEKMQ (reference sequence). V was pared by 5 bases and J by 5 bases, with 13 bases between. This CDR3 region has 13 residues. CDR3 loop: CASSRRSRDEQYF. The CDR3 nucleotides read TGTGCCAGCAGCCGACGGTCCCGGGACGAGCAGTACTTC.

The chain uses TRBV10-3 and TRBJ2-7; 7 nucleotides match TRBD1. Germline trimming cut 2 bases from V and 4 bases from J; bases unmatched to any gene: 14. This CDR3 is built from 17 residues. Germline V gene sequence: CDR1 ENHRY, CDR2 SYGVKD. The CDR3 spells CAISEGAAGGVPYEQYF. DNA of the CDR3: TGTGCCATCAGTGAGGGGGCGGCAGGGGGAGTACCTTACGAGCAGTACTTC.

Only a few counts were recorded for this clone. The chain joins TRBV5-4 to TRBJ1-6, with 7 positions matching TRBD1. Germline V CDR1 and CDR2: SGHNT, YYREEE (reference sequence). V trimming: 2 bases; J trimming: 6 bases; junction bases outside the gene matches: 8. The CDR3 length is 16 residues. The CDR3 is CASSFAGTAINSPLHF. In nucleotides, the CDR3 is TGTGCCAGCAGCTTCGCAGGGACAGCCATTAATTCACCCCTCCACTTT. Full variable domain (rest looked up from reference TRBV5-4 and TRBJ1-6): ETGVTQSPTHLIKTRGQQVTLRCSSQSGHNTVSWYQQALGQGPQFIFQYYREEENGRGNFPPRFSGLQFPNYSSELNVNALELDDSALYLCASSFAGTAINSPLHFGNGTRLTVT.

V and J are TRBV27 and TRBJ1-2; D unresolved. Trimming stripped 4 bases from V and 6 bases from J, with 9 bases between. Germline CDR1 is MNHEY and CDR2 is SMNVEV (reference sequence). The CDR3 is 12 amino acids. The CDR3 DNA reads as TGTGCCAGCAGTTCAAGGAGGGATGGCTACACCTTC. Its translation is CASSSRRDGYTF.

The rearrangement joins TRBV10-3 to TRBJ2-2, with 10 bases fitting TRBD2. Per germline, CDR1 ENHRY and CDR2 SYGVKD. With 7 bases clipped from V and 0 bases from J, the junction kept 11 bases outside the gene matches. The CDR3 is 18 amino acids. CDR3 residues: CAIKGSLAGSANTGELFF. The CDR3 DNA is TGTGCCATCAAGGGTTCACTAGCGGGATCCGCGAACACCGGGGAGCTGTTTTTT.

This rearrangement joins TRBV2 to TRBJ1-2, with 9 bases lining up with TRBD1. CDR3 size: 11 residues. CDR1 is SNHLY, CDR2 FYNNEI, per germline. Germline trimming cut 10 bases from V and 8 bases from J; bases unmatched to any gene: 5. The CDR3 spells CAIGQGYGYTF. The CDR3 DNA reads TGTGCCATAGGACAGGGGTACGGCTACACCTTC.

The CDR3 nucleotides read TGTGCCAGCACCTCAATGACAGGCTCCTACGAGCAGTACTTC. As protein: CASTSMTGSYEQYF. The chain recombines TRBV6-5 with TRBJ2-7, with D tentatively TRBD1 (6 bases). V was trimmed by 7 bases and J by 0 bases, leaving 13 bases between them. CDR1 and CDR2 (germline): MNHEY, SVGAGI. The CDR3 covers 14 residues.

CDR3 residues: CASSPRQTDTEAFF. The CDR3 coding sequence is TGTGCCAGCTCACCACGACAGACAGACACTGAAGCTTTCTTT. J is TRBJ1-1 and V is TRBV18, with D possibly matching TRBD1 (5 bases). CDR1 is KGHSH and CDR2 is LQKENI in the germline V gene. Trimming pared 1 base from V and 3 bases from J, leaving 9 bases between. This CDR3 region has 14 residues.

The chain links TRBV2 to TRBJ2-3; 8 bases fit TRBD1. Germline values: CDR1 SNHLY, CDR2 FYNNEI. The junction had 2 bases not matched to a gene; V was cut back by 1 base and J by 2 bases. The CDR3 is 15 residues long. The DNA of the CDR3 is TGTGCCAGCAGTGAAGACAGGGGGGCCACAGATACGCAGTATTTT. This sequence encodes CASSEDRGATDTQYF. Looking up the rest from reference TRBV2 and TRBJ2-3 gives the full variable domain: EPEVTQTPSHQVTQMGQEVILRCVPISNHLYFYWYRQILGQKVEFLVSFYNNEISEKSEIFDDQFSVERPDGSNFTLKIRSTKLEDSAMYFCASSEDRGATDTQYFGPGTRLTVL.

The J gene is TRBJ2-2, the V gene TRBV5-6; 13 nucleotides line up with TRBD2. V dropped 4 bases and J dropped 4; count of bases not matched to a gene: 1. CDR1 is SGHDT, CDR2 YYEEEE, per germline. This CDR3 is 15 amino acids long. CDR3 in DNA: TGTGCCAGCAGCCGACTAGCGGGAGGCACCGGGGAGCTGTTTTTT. This encodes CASSRLAGGTGELFF.

As to this clone: The sample holds other DNA sequences that translate to the same CDR3. V usage is TRBV9 and J usage is TRBJ1-2; no definite D call. The CDR3 length is 13 residues. Germline V lookup: CDR1 SGDLS, CDR2 YYNGEE. V gave up 0 bases and J gave up 2 bases, with 5 bases separating them. CDR3 nucleotides: TGTGCCAGCAGCGTAGATCGGAACTATGGCTACACCTTC. It codes for CASSVDRNYGYTF.

The rearrangement uses TRBV6-1 and TRBJ1-5; 7 bases map to TRBD1. After removal of 6 bases from V and 4 bases from J, the junction contained 3 bases not matched to a gene. Germline V gives CDR1 MNHNS, CDR2 SASEGT. The CDR3 extends over 13 amino acids. CDR3 nucleotides: TGTGCCAGCAGACTACAGGGGAATCAGCCCCAGCATTTT. Residues: CASRLQGNQPQHF.

This chain joins TRBV10-3 and TRBJ2-3, with TRBD2 as a possible D gene (5 bases). Germline V gives CDR1 ENHRY, CDR2 SYGVKD. V lost 6 bases to trimming and J lost 0 bases, with 7 bases between them. The CDR3 covers 13 residues. The CDR3 protein is CAIRGGSTDTQYF. CDR3 sequence (DNA): TGTGCCATCAGAGGCGGGAGCACAGATACGCAGTATTTT.

J is TRBJ2-3 and V is TRBV29-1, with 10 bases fitting TRBD1. The CDR3 is 15 residues long. Germline V gene sequence: CDR1 SQVTM, CDR2 ANQGSEA. With V trimmed by 3 bases and J by 8 bases, 11 bases remained unmatched. This CDR3 is CSVDEGQGVRGTQYF. The CDR3 bases are TGCAGCGTTGATGAAGGACAGGGGGTTAGAGGTACGCAGTATTTT.

This chain connects TRBV5-4 to TRBJ2-7; weak D call: TRBD1 (6 bases). In germline, CDR1 is SGHNT, CDR2 YYREEE (reference sequence). V shed 1 base and J shed 5 bases, with 16 bases lying between them. The CDR3 extends over 15 amino acids. The CDR3 nucleotides read TGTGCCAGCAGCTTGTTTGGGGGCGCCTCGGACGAGCAGTACTTC. Amino acid sequence: CASSLFGGASDEQYF. Together with reference TRBV5-4 and TRBJ2-7, the CDR3 gives the full variable domain: ETGVTQSPTHLIKTRGQQVTLRCSSQSGHNTVSWYQQALGQGPQFIFQYYREEENGRGNFPPRFSGLQFPNYSSELNVNALELDDSALYLCASSLFGGASDEQYFGPGTRLTVT.

This clone was counted a single time. The rearrangement uses TRBV2 and TRBJ2-5; TRBD1 might be the D (6 bases). The V end lost 4 bases, the J end lost 0 bases, and 9 bases lay between the germline ends. This CDR3 is built from 14 residues. Germline V gene data show CDR1 as SNHLY and CDR2 as FYNNEI. The CDR3 loop is CASSARGNQETQYF. Written as DNA, the CDR3 is TGTGCCAGCAGTGCTAGGGGGAACCAAGAGACCCAGTACTTC. Looking up the rest from reference TRBV2 and TRBJ2-5 gives the full variable domain: EPEVTQTPSHQVTQMGQEVILRCVPISNHLYFYWYRQILGQKVEFLVSFYNNEISEKSEIFDDQFSVERPDGSNFTLKIRSTKLEDSAMYFCASSARGNQETQYFGPGTRLLVL.

The rearrangement joins TRBV19 to TRBJ2-1; 10 nucleotides match TRBD2. The germline CDR1 and CDR2 sequences are LNHDA and SQIVND (reference sequence). V was pared by 6 bases and J by 6 bases, with 8 bases of the junction left unmatched. There are 15 residues in the CDR3. CDR3 nucleotide sequence: TGTGCCAGTAGCTTACTAGCGGGATACGGCAATGAGCAGTTCTTC. Amino acids: CASSLLAGYGNEQFF.

The rearrangement links TRBV11-2 to TRBJ2-1, with TRBD2 matching over 8 bases. The V gene end was trimmed by 2 bases and the J gene end by 2 bases; junction bases not matched to a gene: 2. The CDR3 runs to 15 residues. Germline CDR1 reads SGHAT; CDR2 reads FQNNGV. The CDR3 sequence: CASSLTSGPYNEQFF. CDR3 coding DNA: TGTGCCAGCAGCTTAACTAGCGGCCCCTACAATGAGCAGTTCTTC.